Here is one TCR beta chain with its context. CDR3 size: 14 residues. Germline values: CDR1 MNHNS, CDR2 SASEGT. This entry belongs to a study of blood T cells in healthy people across ages. The authors ran a second PCR of about 7 to 12 cycles using a sample-barcoded 5' primer and a J-beta primer mix. A 12-random-nucleotide template-switch adaptor tagged each cDNA molecule. One entry per CDR3 protein results from TCRdb running MiXCR on the 5' RACE reads. The data contain about a million distinct CDR3 sequences, about 51% of them singletons. This rearrangement joins TRBV6-1 to TRBJ2-5; 9 bases line up with TRBD2. The DNA end favors TRBJ2-7, so the J call may be wrong. What was sequenced was blood. This receptor was identified in a woman aged 55 to 70 in good health. CDR3 region: CASSEGLAYYEQYF. The CDR3 nucleotides read TGTGCCAGCAGTGAGGGACTAGCTTACTACGAGCAGTACTTC.